Here is one T cell receptor (beta chain) with its context. This specimen comes from a study of tumor-infiltrating lymphocytes in localized non-small cell lung cancer. The germline gives CDR1 SQVTM, CDR2 ANQGSEA. V shed 7 bases and J shed 1 base, with 10 bases lying between them. CDR3 length equals 12 residues. Only in-frame clones appear in the TCRdb table, and some are missing; sequencing was by immunoSEQ multiplex PCR. The sample has some 13,000 clones; around 72% are singletons. V is TRBV29-1 and J is TRBJ2-5; D is uncertain. Sequenced sample: uninvolved lung tissue not adjacent to the tumor. The sequence was obtained from a human donor with non-small cell lung cancer. The CDR3 nucleotides are TGCAGCGCAGACCCCCTCCAAGAGACCCAGTACTTC. Its translation is CSADPLQETQYF. Supplemented by reference TRBV29-1 and TRBJ2-5, the full variable domain reads SAVISQKPSRDICQRGTSLTIQCQVDSQVTMMFWYRQQPGQSLTLIATANQGSEATYESGFVIDKFPISRPNLTFSTLTVSNMSPEDSSIYLCSADPLQETQYFGPGTRLLVL.